This T cell receptor (beta chain) appears in the sequencing data of a study of CD8 T cells in Susac syndrome. Study-wide points: The number of individuals included in the study's TCR sequencing and HLA analysis was acknowledged as relatively small.

High-throughput TCR beta sequencing covered peripheral CD8+ and CD4+ T cells. The CD8+ and CD4+ T cells were isolated magnetically using a negative isolation approach, whereas the TEMRA cells were enriched by FACS. RNA, at about 0.45 to 1 ug, was reverse transcribed with random hexamers. An immunoSEQ multiplex PCR amplified TCR beta CDR3 over 54 Vbeta and 13 Jbeta. Each CDR3 protein is one row after TCRdb ran MiXCR on the immunoSEQ multiplex PCR reads. This table holds some 200,000 distinct CDR3 sequences, about 90% found once. About this clonotype: No antigen is known for it.

V was clipped by 3 bases and J by 7 bases, with 10 bases between them. The germline V gene encodes CDR1 PRHDT and CDR2 FYEKMQ (reference sequence). There are 13 residues in the CDR3. The source material was CD8+ T cells from PBMCs. This sequence originates from a human donor with multiple sclerosis. The chain couples TRBV13 to TRBJ2-1; D ambiguous. The CDR3 sequence: CASSLRGVNEQFF. In DNA, the CDR3 is TGTGCCAGCAGCTTGCGAGGTGTAAATGAGCAGTTCTTC. Full variable domain (outside the CDR3, taken from reference TRBV13 and TRBJ2-1): AAGVIQSPRHLIKEKRETATLKCYPIPRHDTVYWYQQGPGQDPQFLISFYEKMQSDKGSIPDRFSAQQFSDYHSELNMSSLELGDSALYFCASSLRGVNEQFFGPGTRLTVL.